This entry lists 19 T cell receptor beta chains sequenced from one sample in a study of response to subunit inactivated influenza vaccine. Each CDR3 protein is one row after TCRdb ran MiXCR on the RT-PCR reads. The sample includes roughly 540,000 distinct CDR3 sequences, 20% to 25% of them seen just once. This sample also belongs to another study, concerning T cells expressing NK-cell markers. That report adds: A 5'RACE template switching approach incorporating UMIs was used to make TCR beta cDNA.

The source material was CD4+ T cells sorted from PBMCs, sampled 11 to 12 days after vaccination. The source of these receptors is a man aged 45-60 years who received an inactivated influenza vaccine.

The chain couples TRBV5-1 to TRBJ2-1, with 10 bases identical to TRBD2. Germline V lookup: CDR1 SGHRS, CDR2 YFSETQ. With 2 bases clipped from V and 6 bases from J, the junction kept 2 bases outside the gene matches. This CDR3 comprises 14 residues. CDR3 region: CASSFSGGANEQFF. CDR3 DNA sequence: TGCGCCAGCAGCTTCAGCGGGGGGGCCAATGAGCAGTTCTTC.

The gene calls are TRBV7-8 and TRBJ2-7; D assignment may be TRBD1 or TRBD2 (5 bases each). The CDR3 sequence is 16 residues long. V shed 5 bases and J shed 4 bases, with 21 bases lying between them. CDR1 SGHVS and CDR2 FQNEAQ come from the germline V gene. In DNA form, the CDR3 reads TGTGCCAGCAGCGCCCAATCCGGGACGCAAAATTACGAGCAGTACTTC. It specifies CASSAQSGTQNYEQYF. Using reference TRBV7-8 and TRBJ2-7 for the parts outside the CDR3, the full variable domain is GAGVSQSPRYKVAKRGQDVALRCDPISGHVSLFWYQQALGQGPEFLTYFQNEAQLDKSGLPSDRFFAERPEGSVSTLKIQRTQQEDSAVYLCASSAQSGTQNYEQYFGPGTRLTVT.

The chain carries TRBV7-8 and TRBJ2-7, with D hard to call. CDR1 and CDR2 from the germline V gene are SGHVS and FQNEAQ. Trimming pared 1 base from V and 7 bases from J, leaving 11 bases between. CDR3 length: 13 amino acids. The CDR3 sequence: CASSLDTVREQYF. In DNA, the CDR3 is TGTGCCAGCAGCTTAGACACGGTGAGGGAGCAGTACTTC.

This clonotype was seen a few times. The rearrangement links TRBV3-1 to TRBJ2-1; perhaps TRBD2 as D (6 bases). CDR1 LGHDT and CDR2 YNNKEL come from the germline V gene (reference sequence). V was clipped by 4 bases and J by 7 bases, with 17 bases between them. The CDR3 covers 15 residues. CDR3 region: CASSPGPLARNEQFF. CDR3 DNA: TGTGCCAGCAGCCCGGGCCCACTAGCCAGAAATGAGCAGTTCTTC.

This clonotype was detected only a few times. CDR3 DNA: TGTGCCACCAGTGCGGCAGGGGGCAGGGACAACAATGAGCAGTTCTTC. Translated, it gives CATSAAGGRDNNEQFF. The chain employs TRBV24-1 and TRBJ2-1; 8 bases are a match to TRBD1. CDR3 length: 16 residues. Germline CDR1 reads KGHDR; CDR2 reads SFDVKD. Trimming cost V 5 bases and J 5 bases; bases outside gene matches: 10.

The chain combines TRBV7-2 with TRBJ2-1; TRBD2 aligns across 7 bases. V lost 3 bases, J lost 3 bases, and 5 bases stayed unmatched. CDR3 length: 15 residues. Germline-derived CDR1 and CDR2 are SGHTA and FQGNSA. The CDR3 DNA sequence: TGTGCCAGCAGCTTCAAGCGGGATTACTACAATGAGCAGTTCTTC. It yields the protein CASSFKRDYYNEQFF.

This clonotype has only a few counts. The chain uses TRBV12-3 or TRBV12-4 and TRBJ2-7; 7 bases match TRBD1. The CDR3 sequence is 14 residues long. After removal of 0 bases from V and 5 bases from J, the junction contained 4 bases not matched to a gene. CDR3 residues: CASSLATGPDEQYF. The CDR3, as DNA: TGTGCCAGCAGTTTAGCGACAGGGCCAGACGAGCAGTACTTC.

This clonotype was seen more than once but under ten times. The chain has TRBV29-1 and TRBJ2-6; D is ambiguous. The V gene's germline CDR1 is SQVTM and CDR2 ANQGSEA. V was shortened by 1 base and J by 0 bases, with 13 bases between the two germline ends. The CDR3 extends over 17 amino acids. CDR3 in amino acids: CSVEARSGSSGANVLTF. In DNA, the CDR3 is TGCAGCGTTGAAGCTCGGTCAGGTTCCTCTGGGGCCAACGTCCTGACTTTC.

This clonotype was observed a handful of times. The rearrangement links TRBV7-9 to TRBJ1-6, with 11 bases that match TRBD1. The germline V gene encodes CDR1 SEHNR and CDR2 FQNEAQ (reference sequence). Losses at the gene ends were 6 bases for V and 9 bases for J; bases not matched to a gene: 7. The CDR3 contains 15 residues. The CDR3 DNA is TGTGCCAGCAGAGCAGGACAGGGGGCTCCTTCACCCCTCCACTTT. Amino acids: CASRAGQGAPSPLHF. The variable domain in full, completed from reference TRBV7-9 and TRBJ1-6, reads DTGVSQNPRHKITKRGQNVTFRCDPISEHNRLYWYRQTLGQGPEFLTYFQNEAQLEKSRLLSDRFSAERPKGSFSTLEIQRTEQGDSAMYLCASRAGQGAPSPLHFGNGTRLTVT.

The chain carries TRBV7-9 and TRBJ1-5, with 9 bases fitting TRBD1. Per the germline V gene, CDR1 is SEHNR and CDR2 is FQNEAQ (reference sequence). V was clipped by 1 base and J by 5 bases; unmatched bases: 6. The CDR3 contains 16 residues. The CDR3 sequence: CASSLGMGTGYQPQHF. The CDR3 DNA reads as TGTGCCAGCAGCTTAGGGATGGGGACAGGGTATCAGCCCCAGCATTTT.

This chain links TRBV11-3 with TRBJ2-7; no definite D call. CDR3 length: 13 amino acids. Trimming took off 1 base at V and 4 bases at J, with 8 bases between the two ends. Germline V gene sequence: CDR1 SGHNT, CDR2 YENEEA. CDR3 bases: TGTGCCAGCAGCTTAGCAGTGAATTACGAGCAGTACTTC. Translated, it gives CASSLAVNYEQYF.

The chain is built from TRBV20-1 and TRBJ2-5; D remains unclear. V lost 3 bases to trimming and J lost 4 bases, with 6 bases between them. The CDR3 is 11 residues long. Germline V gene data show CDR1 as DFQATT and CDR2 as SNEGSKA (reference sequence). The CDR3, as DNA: TGCAGTGCTAGTTCATCAGAGACCCAGTACTTC. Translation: CSASSSETQYF.

CDR3 nucleotides: TGTGCCAGCAGTTTAGGTACAGGGGGCAACGGGGAGCTGTTTTTT. Residues: CASSLGTGGNGELFF. The chain couples TRBV27 to TRBJ2-2; TRBD1 aligns across 9 bases. The CDR3 consists of 15 residues. Germline CDR1 and CDR2: MNHEY and SMNVEV (reference sequence). V dropped 2 bases and J dropped 7; count of bases not matched to a gene: 5.

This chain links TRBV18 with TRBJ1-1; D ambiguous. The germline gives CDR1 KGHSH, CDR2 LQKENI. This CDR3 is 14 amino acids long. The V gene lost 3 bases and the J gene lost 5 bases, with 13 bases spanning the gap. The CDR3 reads CASSPPASRTEAFF. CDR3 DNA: TGTGCCAGCTCACCGCCGGCCTCACGGACTGAAGCTTTCTTT.

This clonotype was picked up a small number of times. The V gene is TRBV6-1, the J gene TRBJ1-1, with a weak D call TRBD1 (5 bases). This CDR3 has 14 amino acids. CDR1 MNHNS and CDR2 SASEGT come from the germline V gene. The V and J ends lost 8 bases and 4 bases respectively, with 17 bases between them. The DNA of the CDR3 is TGTGCCAGCCGCCCCAGGGCTTGGGGCACTGAAGCTTTCTTT. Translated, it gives CASRPRAWGTEAFF.

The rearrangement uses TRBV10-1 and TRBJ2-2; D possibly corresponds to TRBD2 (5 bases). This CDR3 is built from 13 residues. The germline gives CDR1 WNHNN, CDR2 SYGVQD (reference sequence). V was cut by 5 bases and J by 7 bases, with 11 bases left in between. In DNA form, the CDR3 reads TGCGCCAGCAGTTCGAGGGTGCACGGGGAGCTGTTTTTT. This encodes CASSSRVHGELFF.

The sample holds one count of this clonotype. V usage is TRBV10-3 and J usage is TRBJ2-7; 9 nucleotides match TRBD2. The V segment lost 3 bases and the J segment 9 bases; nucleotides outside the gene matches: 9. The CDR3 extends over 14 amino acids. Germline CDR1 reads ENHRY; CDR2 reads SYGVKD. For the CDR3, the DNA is TGTGCCATCAGTGAAGTAGCGGGAGTCTATGGGCAGTACTTC. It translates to CAISEVAGVYGQYF.

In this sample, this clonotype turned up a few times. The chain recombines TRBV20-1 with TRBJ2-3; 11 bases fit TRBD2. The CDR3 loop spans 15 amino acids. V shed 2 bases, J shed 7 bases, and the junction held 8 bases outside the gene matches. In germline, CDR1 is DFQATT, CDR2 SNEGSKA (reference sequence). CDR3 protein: CSARKPGLAAHTQYF. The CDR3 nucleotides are TGCAGTGCTAGAAAACCGGGACTAGCGGCCCATACGCAGTATTTT.

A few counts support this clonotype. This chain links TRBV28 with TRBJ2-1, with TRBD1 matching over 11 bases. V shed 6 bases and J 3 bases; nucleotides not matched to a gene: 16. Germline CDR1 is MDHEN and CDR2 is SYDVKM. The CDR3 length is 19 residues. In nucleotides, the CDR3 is TGTGCCAGCAGCCTGGACAGGGGGCCAAAGCGGGGGGTCTACAATGAGCAGTTCTTC. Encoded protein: CASSLDRGPKRGVYNEQFF.